This T cell receptor beta chain was profiled in a study of OX40 agonist ivuxolimab in advanced cancers. Profiled with immunoSEQ multiplex PCR; TCRdb holds only in-frame clones, not every one. The sample includes more than 60,000 clones, about nine tenths of them seen just once. This clonotype was obtained from an adult with an advanced solid tumor such as melanoma, head and neck, liver or kidney cancer. Sequencing used CD4+ or CD8+ T cells sorted from blood, obtained in a trial of the OX40 agonist ivuxolimab.

This CDR3 is CASSLDLSTDTQYF. CDR3 nucleotide sequence: TGTGCCAGCAGCTTAGACCTTAGCACAGATACGCAGTATTTT. This chain connects TRBV7-2 to TRBJ2-3; D is unclear. V lost 1 base to trimming and J lost 0 bases, with 5 bases between them. Germline values: CDR1 SGHTA, CDR2 FQGNSA. CDR3 length equals 14 residues.